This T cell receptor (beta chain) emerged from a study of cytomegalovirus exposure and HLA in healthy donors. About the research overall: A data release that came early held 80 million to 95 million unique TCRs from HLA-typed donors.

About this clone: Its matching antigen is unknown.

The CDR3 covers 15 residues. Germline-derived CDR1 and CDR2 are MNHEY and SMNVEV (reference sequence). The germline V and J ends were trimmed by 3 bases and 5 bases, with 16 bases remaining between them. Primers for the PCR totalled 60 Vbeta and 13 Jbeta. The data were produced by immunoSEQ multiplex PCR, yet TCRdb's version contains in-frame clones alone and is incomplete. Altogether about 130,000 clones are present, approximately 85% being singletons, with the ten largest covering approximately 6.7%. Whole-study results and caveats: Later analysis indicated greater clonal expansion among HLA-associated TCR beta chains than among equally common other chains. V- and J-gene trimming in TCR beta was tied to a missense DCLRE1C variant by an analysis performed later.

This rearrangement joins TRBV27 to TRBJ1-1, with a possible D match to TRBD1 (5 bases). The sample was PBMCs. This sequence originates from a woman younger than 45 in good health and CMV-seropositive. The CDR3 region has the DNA TGTGCCAGCAGTTTTAAGGGCGGAGGGGAAACTGAAGCTTTCTTT. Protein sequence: CASSFKGGGETEAFF.